The entry that follows covers one T cell receptor beta chain sequence. Its antigen is not identified. This sample was included in a study of Ad26.COV2.S vaccination and SARS-CoV-2 variants. On the study more broadly: Enrollment placed the donor in the COV1001 Ad26.COV2.S trial arm. Overall study results and limits: The TCR breadth and depth analyses may have produced an underestimate of total T cell responses.

CDR1 is SGHNT, CDR2 YENEEA, per germline. CDR3 size: 15 residues. The ends were cut back, 5 bases at V and 1 base at J, with 12 bases in the middle. The treatment is: roughly 20 received Ad26.COV2.S at low or high dose, single or two shots; 5 received placebo; per-sample allocation not given. Sampling occurred on day 63 after the first vaccine or placebo injection. The individual, an adult aged 18-55 years, was a donor in Boston. Clones were read by immunoSEQ multiplex PCR, and TCRdb kept only the in-frame ones, dropping some. Among roughly 410,000 clones, roughly 85% were seen once, and the ten largest hold 7.4%.

This receptor was taken from a person between 18 and 65 years old who received the Ad26.COV2.S COVID-19 vaccine or a placebo. The chain links TRBV11-3 to TRBJ2-1; D might be TRBD2 (6 bases). The source was peripheral blood, collected in a trial of Ad26.COV2.S vaccine versus placebo. CDR3 protein: CASSLRDFSYNEQFF. The CDR3 DNA follows: TGTGCCAGCAGCCTCCGGGACTTTTCCTACAATGAGCAGTTCTTC.